These T cell receptor beta chains were read from a single sample in a study of T cells in localized non-small cell lung cancer. Produced via immunoSEQ multiplex PCR; TCRdb's table is partial and in-frame only. The data contain around 9,800 clones, approximately 45% of them singletons. The sample here was lymph node tissue, taken before any cancer treatment. These receptors were taken from a woman aged 40-69 years with stage I lung adenocarcinoma. Each CDR3 is given with its conserved first and last residue. A D gene is named only where the DNA matches it firmly. Clone size, where shown, is once, few, many, or a class for clones that have expanded.

V gene	clone size	J gene	D gene	CDR3 protein	CDR3 DNA
TRBV9	.	TRBJ2-5	TRBD2	CASSSGLAAQGGQETQYF	TGTGCCAGCAGTTCCGGACTAGCGGCTCAGGGGGGACAAGAGACCCAGTACTTC
TRBV19	.	TRBJ2-7	.	CASTDSAYEQYF	TGTGCCAGTACCGACAGTGCCTACGAGCAGTACTTC
TRBV14	few	TRBJ1-4	TRBD1	CASSQVGWTGGNEKLFF	TGTGCCAGCAGCCAAGTCGGTTGGACAGGTGGTAATGAAAAACTGTTTTTT
TRBV11-3	few	TRBJ2-7	.	CASSRREPRGRGGNEQYF	TGTGCCAGCAGCCGCCGGGAGCCGCGGGGAAGAGGCGGCAACGAGCAGTACTTC
TRBV9	few	TRBJ1-1	.	CASSVGVVNTEAFF	TGTGCCAGCAGCGTAGGTGTGGTTAACACTGAAGCTTTCTTT
TRBV19	.	TRBJ1-3	.	CASSVGAGGSGNTIYF	TGTGCCAGTAGTGTCGGGGCGGGGGGCTCTGGAAACACCATATATTTT
TRBV25-1	.	TRBJ1-4	TRBD1	CASTPGQRNEKLFF	TGTGCCAGCACACCGGGACAGAGGAATGAAAAACTGTTTTTT
TRBV19	.	TRBJ1-5	TRBD1	CASDRGSNQPQHF	TGTGCCAGTGACAGGGGTAGCAATCAGCCCCAGCATTTT
TRBV11-3	few	TRBJ2-3	TRBD2	CASSLSRGLAGGAKDTQYF	TGTGCCAGCAGCTTGAGTCGAGGGCTAGCGGGGGGTGCGAAAGATACGCAGTATTTT
TRBV6-8	few	TRBJ2-1	.	CASSPHHNEQFF	TGTGCCAGCAGTCCTCACCACAATGAGCAGTTCTTC
TRBV19	.	TRBJ2-2	TRBD2	CASIGSSGGPGVIGELFF	TGTGCCAGTATAGGGTCTAGCGGGGGGCCGGGTGTCATCGGGGAGCTGTTTTTT
TRBV12-5	.	TRBJ2-7	TRBD1	CASGPTANRGAYEQYF	TGTGCTAGTGGTCCCACCGCGAACAGGGGGGCCTACGAGCAGTACTTC
TRBV11-1	few	TRBJ1-1	.	CASSFDGRRGTEAFF	TGTGCCAGCAGCTTCGATGGCAGGAGGGGTACTGAAGCTTTCTTT
TRBV19	.	TRBJ1-4	TRBD1	CASLDRGTYEKLFF	TGTGCCAGCCTCGACAGGGGAACCTACGAAAAACTGTTTTTT
TRBV19	.	TRBJ1-5	.	CASSMDSLPNQPQHF	TGTGCCAGTAGTATGGACAGCTTACCCAATCAGCCCCAGCATTTT
TRBV29-1	.	TRBJ1-2	TRBD1	CSVGTGVGYGYTF	TGCAGCGTCGGGACAGGGGTAGGCTATGGCTACACCTTC
TRBV1	.	TRBJ1-5	.	CASSQRSNQPQHF	TGCGCCAGCAGCCAACGTAGCAATCAGCCCCAGCATTTT
TRBV11-3	medium-sized	TRBJ1-1	.	CASSRFTRDTEAFF	TGTGCCAGCAGCCGTTTTACTAGGGACACTGAAGCTTTCTTT
TRBV19	.	TRBJ2-7	.	CASSIQYGALYEQYF	TGTGCCAGTAGTATCCAATATGGGGCACTCTACGAGCAGTACTTC
TRBV9	.	TRBJ2-7	.	CASSVSGTYEQYF	TGTGCCAGCAGTGTGTCCGGAACCTACGAGCAGTACTTC
TRBV30	.	TRBJ1-6	TRBD1	CAWRVTGTGWAPLHF	TGTGCCTGGAGGGTCACCGGGACAGGGTGGGCACCCCTCCACTTT
TRBV29-1	.	TRBJ2-7	TRBD2	CSVERLADSYEQYF	TGCAGCGTTGAAAGACTAGCGGACTCCTACGAGCAGTACTTC
TRBV6-8	medium-sized	TRBJ2-1	TRBD1	CAITGTGTNEQFF	TGTGCCATCACTGGGACAGGGACAAATGAGCAGTTCTTC
TRBV5-1	.	TRBJ1-2	.	CASSLVIRGSGYTF	TGCGCCAGCAGCTTGGTAATCAGGGGTAGCGGCTACACCTTC
TRBV19	.	TRBJ1-4	.	CASSPSKLDVKLFF	TGTGCCAGTAGCCCCTCCAAGCTAGATGTTAAACTGTTTTTT
TRBV11-3	.	TRBJ2-1	TRBD1	CASSFQMGQGAWEQFF	TGTGCCAGCAGCTTCCAGATGGGACAGGGGGCGTGGGAGCAGTTCTTC
TRBV1	.	TRBJ2-2	.	CASRRTGAGELFF	TGCGCCAGCAGACGTACAGGGGCCGGGGAGCTGTTTTTT
TRBV19	.	TRBJ1-1	.	CASATGNTEAFF	TGTGCCAGCGCGACAGGGAACACTGAAGCTTTCTTT
TRBV19	.	TRBJ1-5	.	CATDRGRSNQPQHF	TGTGCCACAGACCGGGGGAGAAGCAATCAGCCCCAGCATTTT
TRBV6-8	.	TRBJ2-1	.	CASSYGFLGNEQFF	TGTGCCAGCAGTTACGGATTTCTTGGCAATGAGCAGTTCTTC
TRBV7-6	.	TRBJ2-1	TRBD1	CASSRTGGYYWEQFF	TGTGCCAGCAGTCGGACAGGGGGGTACTACTGGGAGCAGTTCTTC
TRBV19	.	TRBJ1-2	.	CASSPQANYGYTF	TGTGCCAGTAGCCCGCAGGCTAACTATGGCTACACCTTC
TRBV19	.	TRBJ2-7	TRBD1	CASSMQDRGASYEQYF	TGTGCCAGTAGTATGCAGGACAGGGGAGCCTCCTACGAGCAGTACTTC
TRBV14	.	TRBJ1-2	.	CASSQLGDGANYGYTF	TGTGCCAGCAGCCAGCTCGGGGACGGGGCTAACTATGGCTACACCTTC
TRBV6-8	few	TRBJ2-6	.	CASELSGANVLTF	TGTGCCAGCGAACTCTCTGGGGCCAACGTCCTGACTTTC
TRBV19	.	TRBJ2-5	.	CASSIAGETQYF	TGTGCCAGTAGTATAGCTGGGGAGACCCAGTACTTC
TRBV15	.	TRBJ1-5	.	CATSRDYSNQPQHF	TGTGCCACCAGCAGAGATTATAGCAATCAGCCCCAGCATTTT
TRBV18	.	TRBJ2-3	TRBD2	CASSPLAGGADTQYF	TGTGCCAGCTCACCTTTGGCGGGGGGCGCCGATACGCAGTATTTT